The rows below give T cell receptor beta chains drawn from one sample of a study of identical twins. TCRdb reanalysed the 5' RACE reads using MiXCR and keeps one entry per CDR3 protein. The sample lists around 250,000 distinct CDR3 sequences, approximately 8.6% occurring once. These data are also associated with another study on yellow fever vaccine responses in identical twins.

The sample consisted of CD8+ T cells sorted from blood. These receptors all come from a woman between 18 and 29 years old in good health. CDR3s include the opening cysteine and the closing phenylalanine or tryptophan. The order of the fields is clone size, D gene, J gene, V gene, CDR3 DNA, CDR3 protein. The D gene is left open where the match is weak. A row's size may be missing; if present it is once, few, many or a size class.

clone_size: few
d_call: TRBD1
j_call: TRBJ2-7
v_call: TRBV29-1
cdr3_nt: TGCAGCGCCAGGGGGCGAGGAGGTTACGAGCAGTACTTC
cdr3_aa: CSARGRGGYEQYF

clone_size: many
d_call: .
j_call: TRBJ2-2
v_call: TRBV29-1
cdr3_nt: TGCAGCGTGGGCGAGAGGGGCGTTATCACCGGGGAGCTGTTTTTT
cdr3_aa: CSVGERGVITGELFF

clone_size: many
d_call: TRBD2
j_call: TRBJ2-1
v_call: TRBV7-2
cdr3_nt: TGTGCCAGCAGCTTAGGTGGAGCGGGGGGATATTATGAGCAGTTCTTC
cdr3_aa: CASSLGGAGGYYEQFF

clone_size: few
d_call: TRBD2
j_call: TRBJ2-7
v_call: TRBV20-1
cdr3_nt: TGCAGTGCAGAGACTAGCGAGACCTACGAGCAGTACTTC
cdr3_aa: CSAETSETYEQYF

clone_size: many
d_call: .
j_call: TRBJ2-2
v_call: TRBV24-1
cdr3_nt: TGTGCCACCAGTGATTTGGGTCCATTAGGGACCGGGGAGCTGTTTTTT
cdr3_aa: CATSDLGPLGTGELFF

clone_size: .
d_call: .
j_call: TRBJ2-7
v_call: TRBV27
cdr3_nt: TGTGCCAGCAGTTACGCGGAATTTCCCTACGAGCAGTACTTC
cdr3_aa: CASSYAEFPYEQYF

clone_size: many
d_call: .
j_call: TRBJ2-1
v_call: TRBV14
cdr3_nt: TGTGCCAGCAGCCAAGATCGGGGGACAGCTCTGACCTACAATGAGCAGTTCTTC
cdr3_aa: CASSQDRGTALTYNEQFF

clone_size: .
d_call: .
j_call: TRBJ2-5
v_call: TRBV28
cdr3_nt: TGTGCCAGCAGTTTCGGAGGGCTCCAAGAGACCCAGTACTTC
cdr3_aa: CASSFGGLQETQYF

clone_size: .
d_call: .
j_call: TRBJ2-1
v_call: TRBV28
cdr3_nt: TGTGCCAGCAGTTTATGGACGGGGGTCCATGAGCAGTTCTTC
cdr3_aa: CASSLWTGVHEQFF

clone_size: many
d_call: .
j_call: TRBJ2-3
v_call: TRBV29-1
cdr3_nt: TGCAGCGTTGCCCAAACAGATACGCAGTATTTT
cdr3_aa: CSVAQTDTQYF

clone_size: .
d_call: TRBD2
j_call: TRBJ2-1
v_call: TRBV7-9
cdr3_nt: TGTGCCAGCAGCCCCACCCTAGCGGGACCCCACAATGAGCAGTTCTTC
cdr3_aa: CASSPTLAGPHNEQFF

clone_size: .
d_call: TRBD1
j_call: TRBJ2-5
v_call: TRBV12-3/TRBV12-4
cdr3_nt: TGTGCCAGCAGTTTAGGGCGACAGGGGGCCGCAGAGACCCAGTACTTC
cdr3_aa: CASSLGRQGAAETQYF

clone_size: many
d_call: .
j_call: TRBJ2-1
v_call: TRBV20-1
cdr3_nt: TGCAGTGCTGGGTATACAGGGTCCAATGAGCAGTTCTTC
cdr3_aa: CSAGYTGSNEQFF

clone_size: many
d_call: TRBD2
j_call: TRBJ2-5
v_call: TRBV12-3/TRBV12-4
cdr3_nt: TGTGCCAGCAGTCCCGGACTAGCGGACTGGGGGACCCAGTACTTC
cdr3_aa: CASSPGLADWGTQYF

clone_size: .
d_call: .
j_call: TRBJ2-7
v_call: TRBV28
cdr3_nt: TGTGCCAGCAGTCCCTCCCCAGGGGACACCTACTCCTACGAGCAGTACTTC
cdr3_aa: CASSPSPGDTYSYEQYF

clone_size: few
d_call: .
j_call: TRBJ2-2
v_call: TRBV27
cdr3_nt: TGTGCCAGCAGTTTATCGCGGCTTACCGGGGAGCTGTTTTTT
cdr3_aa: CASSLSRLTGELFF

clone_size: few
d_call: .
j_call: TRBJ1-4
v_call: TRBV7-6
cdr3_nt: TGTGCCAGCAGCCCCCGGATAGAGGATAATGAAAAACTGTTTTTT
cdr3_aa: CASSPRIEDNEKLFF

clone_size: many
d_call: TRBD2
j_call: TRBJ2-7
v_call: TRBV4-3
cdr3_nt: TGCGCCAGCAGCCCCCAGAATCGGGGTAGCGGGAGTGACGAGCAGTACTTC
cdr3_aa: CASSPQNRGSGSDEQYF

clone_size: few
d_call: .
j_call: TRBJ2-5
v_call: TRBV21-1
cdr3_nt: TGTGCCAGCAGCGCAACTAGCGGGAACTGTAAAGAGACCCAGTACTTC
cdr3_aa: CASSATSGNCKETQYF

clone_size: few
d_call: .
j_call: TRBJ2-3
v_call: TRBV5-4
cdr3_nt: TGTGCCAGCAGCCACCTCGGGGGGAGTAAGGGGGGAGATACGCAGTATTTT
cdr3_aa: CASSHLGGSKGGDTQYF

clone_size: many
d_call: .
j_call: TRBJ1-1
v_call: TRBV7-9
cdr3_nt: TGTGCCAGCAGCCACACCCGAGGACCAAACGGGGACACTGAAGCTTTCTTT
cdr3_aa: CASSHTRGPNGDTEAFF

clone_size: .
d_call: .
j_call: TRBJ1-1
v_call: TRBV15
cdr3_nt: TGTGCCACCAGCAGAGATTGGGCCAGTGTCACTGAAGCTTTCTTT
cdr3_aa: CATSRDWASVTEAFF

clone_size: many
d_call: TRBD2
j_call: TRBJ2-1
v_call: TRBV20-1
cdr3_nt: TGCAGTGCTAGACTAGCGGCCTACAATGAGCAGTTCTTC
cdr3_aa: CSARLAAYNEQFF

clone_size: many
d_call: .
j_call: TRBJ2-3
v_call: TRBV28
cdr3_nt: TGTGCCAGCAGTTTCGGGCACAACACAGATACGCAGTATTTT
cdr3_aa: CASSFGHNTDTQYF

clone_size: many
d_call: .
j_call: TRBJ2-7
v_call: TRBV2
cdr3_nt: TGTGCCAGCAGTTCTGGCAAGACGAACGAGCAGTACTTC
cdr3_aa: CASSSGKTNEQYF

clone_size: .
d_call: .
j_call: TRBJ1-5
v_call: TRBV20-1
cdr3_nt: TGCAGTGCTTTACAGGAGGAAAGCAATCAGCCCCAGCATTTT
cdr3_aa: CSALQEESNQPQHF

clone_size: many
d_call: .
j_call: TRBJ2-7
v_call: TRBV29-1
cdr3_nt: TGCAGCGTCCCGGCCATAGACGCGAACTCCTACGAGCAGTACTTC
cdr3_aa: CSVPAIDANSYEQYF

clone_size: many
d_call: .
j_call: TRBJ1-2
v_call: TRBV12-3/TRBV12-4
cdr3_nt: TGTGCCAGCAGTTCCGAGACGACAGGCTATGGCTACACCTTC
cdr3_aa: CASSSETTGYGYTF

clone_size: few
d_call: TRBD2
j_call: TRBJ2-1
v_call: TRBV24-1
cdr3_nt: TGTGCCACCAGTGATTTTAAAGGCGGGGGGGCCGGCAATGAGCAGTTCTTC
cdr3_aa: CATSDFKGGGAGNEQFF

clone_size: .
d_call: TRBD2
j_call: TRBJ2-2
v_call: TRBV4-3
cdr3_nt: TGCGCCAGCAGCCAAGATTTCCTACCGGGGGGGCCGGGCGGGGAGCTGTTTTTT
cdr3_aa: CASSQDFLPGGPGGELFF